A selection of T cell receptor beta chains follows, all from one sample in a study of T cell responses to AZD1222 COVID-19 vaccine. Measured with immunoSEQ multiplex PCR; TCRdb has only the in-frame clones, and not every one. The data show about 150,000 clones, with 85% to 95% seen just once and 4.4% held by the top ten. This specimen consisted of peripheral blood, obtained on day 0 of AZD1222 vaccination. Receptors originate from an adult in good health. CDR3s include the opening cysteine and the closing phenylalanine or tryptophan. D genes are given only for firm matches. A clone size is listed for some rows: how often the clone was seen (once, few, many), or a class if it is expanded.

D: NA
J: TRBJ2-1
V: TRBV9
size: NA
DNA: TGTGCCAGCAGTACCAACCCTGTCGGGGACTCCTACAATGAGCAGTTCTTC
CDR3: CASSTNPVGDSYNEQFF

D: NA
J: TRBJ1-1
V: TRBV19
size: NA
DNA: TGTGCCAGTACCCTCGGGGGTATGAACACTGAAGCTTTCTTT
CDR3: CASTLGGMNTEAFF

D: TRBD1
J: TRBJ2-7
V: TRBV6-2/TRBV6-3
size: NA
DNA: TGTGCCAGCAGTTACCGAGCGACAGGGGGCCATTACGAGCAGTACTTC
CDR3: CASSYRATGGHYEQYF

D: TRBD2
J: TRBJ2-1
V: TRBV3-1/TRBV3-2
size: NA
DNA: TGTGCCAGCAGCCTACCGGGACTAGCGGGAAAGCAGTTCTTC
CDR3: CASSLPGLAGKQFF

D: TRBD2
J: TRBJ2-1
V: TRBV9
size: NA
DNA: TGTGCCAGCAGCGTCACTAGCGGGGGCAATGAGCAGTTCTTC
CDR3: CASSVTSGGNEQFF

D: NA
J: TRBJ2-2
V: TRBV19
size: NA
DNA: TGTGCCAGTAGTATAGGTGGGGCGAACACCGGGGAGCTGTTTTTT
CDR3: CASSIGGANTGELFF

D: TRBD2
J: TRBJ2-2
V: TRBV30
size: once
DNA: TGTGCCTTGCTAGCGGGAGAACGGGGCGGGGAGCTGTTTTTT
CDR3: CALLAGERGGELFF

D: NA
J: TRBJ1-1
V: TRBV2
size: NA
DNA: TGTGCCAGCAGTGAGGTGCTCGGGTGGGGAGGGTATCCGACTGAAGCTTTCTTT
CDR3: CASSEVLGWGGYPTEAFF

D: NA
J: TRBJ1-1
V: TRBV4-1
size: NA
DNA: TGCGCCAGCAGCCAAGGTTCGGGTAACACTGAAGCTTTCTTT
CDR3: CASSQGSGNTEAFF

D: TRBD2
J: TRBJ2-3
V: TRBV7-2
size: once
DNA: TGTGCCAGCAGGGGGTGGGCTAGCGGGATCTCAGATACGCAGTATTTT
CDR3: CASRGWASGISDTQYF

D: NA
J: TRBJ2-5
V: TRBV2
size: NA
DNA: TGTGCCAGCAGTGAATTGGCGGAGACCCAGTACTTC
CDR3: CASSELAETQYF

D: NA
J: TRBJ2-7
V: TRBV3-1/TRBV3-2
size: NA
DNA: TGTGCCAGCAGCCATACCCAGGGTACATCCTACGAGCAGTACTTC
CDR3: CASSHTQGTSYEQYF

D: TRBD1
J: TRBJ1-4
V: TRBV28
size: NA
DNA: TGTGCCAGCAGCGCCACCGGGACAGGGCAAGATGAAAAACTGTTTTTT
CDR3: CASSATGTGQDEKLFF

D: TRBD2
J: TRBJ2-6
V: TRBV27
size: NA
DNA: TGTGCCAGCAGTAGGACTAGCGGGGCTTACTACTCTGGGGCCAACGTCCTGACTTTC
CDR3: CASSRTSGAYYSGANVLTF

D: NA
J: TRBJ2-2
V: TRBV18
size: NA
DNA: TGTGCCAGCTCACCAACTCTTGGGGCCTTATCCGGGGAGCTGTTTTTT
CDR3: CASSPTLGALSGELFF

D: TRBD2
J: TRBJ2-1
V: TRBV2
size: NA
DNA: TGTGCCAGCAGTGATATGGGAGCGGGAGTCGGGAATGAGCAGTTCTTC
CDR3: CASSDMGAGVGNEQFF